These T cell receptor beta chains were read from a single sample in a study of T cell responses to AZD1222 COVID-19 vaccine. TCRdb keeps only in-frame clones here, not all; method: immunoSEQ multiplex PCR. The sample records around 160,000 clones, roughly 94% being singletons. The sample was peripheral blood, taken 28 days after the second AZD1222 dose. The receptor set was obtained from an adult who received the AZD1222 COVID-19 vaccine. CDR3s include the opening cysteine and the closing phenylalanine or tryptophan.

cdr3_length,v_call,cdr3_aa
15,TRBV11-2,CASSLAGRGTGELFF
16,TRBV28,CASTFNRWGYPYEQYF
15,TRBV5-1,CASSSVEGGTDTQYF
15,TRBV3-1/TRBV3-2,CASSQAPGMNTEAFF
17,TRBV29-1,CSVEDHRGGLNGYEQYF
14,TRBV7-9,CASRAGGLNTEAFF
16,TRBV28,CASSFSGIMRPYGYTF
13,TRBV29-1,CSVESGRYNEQFF
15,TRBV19,CASSPSGTGAYEQYF
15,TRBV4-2,CASSQDRGRNQPQHF
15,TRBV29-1,CSVEAGSGGYNEQFF
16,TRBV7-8,CASSLTGLAGMGEQYF
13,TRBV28,CASSLGWAWGYTF
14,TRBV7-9,CASSLASNTGELFF
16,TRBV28,CASSLRETDTWEKLFF
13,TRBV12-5,CASGPGANSPLHF